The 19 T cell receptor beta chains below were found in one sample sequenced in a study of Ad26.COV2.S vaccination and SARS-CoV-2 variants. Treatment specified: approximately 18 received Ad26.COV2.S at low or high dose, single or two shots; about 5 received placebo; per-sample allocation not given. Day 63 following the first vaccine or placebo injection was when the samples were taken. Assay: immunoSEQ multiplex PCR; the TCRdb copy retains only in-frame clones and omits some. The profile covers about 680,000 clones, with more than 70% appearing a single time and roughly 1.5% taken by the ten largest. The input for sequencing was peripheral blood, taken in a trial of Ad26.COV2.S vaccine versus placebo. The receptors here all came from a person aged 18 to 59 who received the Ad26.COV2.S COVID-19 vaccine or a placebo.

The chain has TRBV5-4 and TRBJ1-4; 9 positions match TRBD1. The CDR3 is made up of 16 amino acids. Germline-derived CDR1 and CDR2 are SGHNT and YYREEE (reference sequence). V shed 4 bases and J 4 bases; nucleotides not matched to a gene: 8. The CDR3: CASSKGQGVGNEKLFF. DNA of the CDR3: TGTGCCAGCAGCAAGGGACAGGGCGTAGGTAATGAAAAACTGTTTTTT.

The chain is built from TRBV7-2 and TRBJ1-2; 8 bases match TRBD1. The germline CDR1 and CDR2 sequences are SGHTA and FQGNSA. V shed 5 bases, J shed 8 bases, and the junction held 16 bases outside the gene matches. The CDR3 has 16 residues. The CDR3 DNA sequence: TGTGCCAGCAGCCCCCAGGGGGCAGGTGGCCGCCGGGGCTACACCTTC. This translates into CASSPQGAGGRRGYTF. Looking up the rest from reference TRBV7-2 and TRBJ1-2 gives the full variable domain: GAGVSQSPSNKVTEKGKDVELRCDPISGHTALYWYRQSLGQGLEFLIYFQGNSAPDKSGLPSDRFSAERTGGSVSTLTIQRTQQEDSAVYLCASSPQGAGGRRGYTFGSGTRLTVV.

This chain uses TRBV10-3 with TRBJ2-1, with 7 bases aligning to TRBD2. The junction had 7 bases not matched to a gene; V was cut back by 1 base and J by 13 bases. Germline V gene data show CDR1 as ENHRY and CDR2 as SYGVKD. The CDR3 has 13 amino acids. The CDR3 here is CAISEWQGGIQFF. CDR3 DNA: TGTGCCATCAGTGAGTGGCAGGGAGGGATTCAGTTCTTC.

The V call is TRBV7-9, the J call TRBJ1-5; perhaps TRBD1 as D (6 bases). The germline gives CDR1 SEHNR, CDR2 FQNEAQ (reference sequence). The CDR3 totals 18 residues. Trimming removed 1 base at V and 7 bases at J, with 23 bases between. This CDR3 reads CASSLGRGEGVLWQPQHF. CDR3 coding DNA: TGTGCCAGCAGCTTAGGTAGGGGGGAAGGGGTCTTATGGCAGCCCCAGCATTTT. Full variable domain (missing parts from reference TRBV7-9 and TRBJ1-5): DTGVSQNPRHKITKRGQNVTFRCDPISEHNRLYWYRQTLGQGPEFLTYFQNEAQLEKSRLLSDRFSAERPKGSFSTLEIQRTEQGDSAMYLCASSLGRGEGVLWQPQHFGDGTRLSIL.

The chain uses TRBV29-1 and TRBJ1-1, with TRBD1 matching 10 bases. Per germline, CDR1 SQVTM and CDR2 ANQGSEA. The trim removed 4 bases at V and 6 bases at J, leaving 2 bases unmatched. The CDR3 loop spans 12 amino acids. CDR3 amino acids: CSVADRGAEAFF. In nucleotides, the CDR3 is TGCAGCGTTGCGGACAGGGGGGCTGAAGCTTTCTTT.

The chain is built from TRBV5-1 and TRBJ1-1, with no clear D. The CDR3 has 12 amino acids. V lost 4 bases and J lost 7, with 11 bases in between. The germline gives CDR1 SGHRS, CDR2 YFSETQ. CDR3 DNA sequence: TGCGCCAGCAGCACCCTCGGGTATGAAGCTTTCTTT. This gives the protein CASSTLGYEAFF. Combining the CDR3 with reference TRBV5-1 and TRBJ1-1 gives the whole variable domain KAGVTQTPRYLIKTRGQQVTLSCSPISGHRSVSWYQQTPGQGLQFLFEYFSETQRNKGNFPGRFSGRQFSNSRSEMNVSTLELGDSALYLCASSTLGYEAFFGQGTRLTVV.

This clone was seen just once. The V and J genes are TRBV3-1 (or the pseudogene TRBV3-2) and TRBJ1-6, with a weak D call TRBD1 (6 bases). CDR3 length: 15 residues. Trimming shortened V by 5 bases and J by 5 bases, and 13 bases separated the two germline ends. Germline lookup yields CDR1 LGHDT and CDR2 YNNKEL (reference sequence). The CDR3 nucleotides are TGTGCCAGCAGCACCAGGGGCGATGATAATTCACCCCTCCACTTT. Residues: CASSTRGDDNSPLHF.

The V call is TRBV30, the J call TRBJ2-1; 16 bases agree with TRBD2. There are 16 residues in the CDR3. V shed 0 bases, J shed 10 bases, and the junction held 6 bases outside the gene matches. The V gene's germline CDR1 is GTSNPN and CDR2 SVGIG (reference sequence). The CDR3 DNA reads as TGTGCCTGGAGTGTACGGGGACTAGCGGGAGGGCGCGAGCAGTTCTTC. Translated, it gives CAWSVRGLAGGREQFF. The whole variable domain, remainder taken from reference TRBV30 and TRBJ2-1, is SQTIHQWPATLVQPVGSPLSLECTVEGTSNPNLYWYRQAAGRGLQLLFYSVGIGQISSEVPQNLSASRPQDRQFILSSKKLLLSDSGFYLCAWSVRGLAGGREQFFGPGTRLTVL.

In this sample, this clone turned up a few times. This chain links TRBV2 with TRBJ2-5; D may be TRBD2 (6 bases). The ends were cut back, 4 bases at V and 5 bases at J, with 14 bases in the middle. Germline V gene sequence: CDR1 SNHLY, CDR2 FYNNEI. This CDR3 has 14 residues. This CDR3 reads CASSVGGLTETQYF. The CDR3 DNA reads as TGTGCCAGCAGTGTTGGGGGACTTACGGAGACCCAGTACTTC.

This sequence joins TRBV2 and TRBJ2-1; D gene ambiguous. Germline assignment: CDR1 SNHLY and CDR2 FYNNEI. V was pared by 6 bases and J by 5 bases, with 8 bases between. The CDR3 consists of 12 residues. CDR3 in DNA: TGTGCCAGCAGGCCGTGGGACAATGAGCAGTTCTTC. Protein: CASRPWDNEQFF.

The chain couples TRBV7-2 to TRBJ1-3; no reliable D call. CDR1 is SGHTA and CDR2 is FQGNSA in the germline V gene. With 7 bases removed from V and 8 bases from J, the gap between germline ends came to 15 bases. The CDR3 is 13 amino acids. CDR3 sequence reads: CASNRDLRDTIYF. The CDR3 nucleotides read TGTGCCAGCAATCGGGATCTCAGAGACACCATATATTTT.

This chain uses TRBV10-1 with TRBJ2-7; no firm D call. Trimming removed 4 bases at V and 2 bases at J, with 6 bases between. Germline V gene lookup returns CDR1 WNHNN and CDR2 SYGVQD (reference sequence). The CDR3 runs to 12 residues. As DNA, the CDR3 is TGCGCCAGCAGTGTAACTACCTACGAGCAGTACTTC. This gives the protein CASSVTTYEQYF.

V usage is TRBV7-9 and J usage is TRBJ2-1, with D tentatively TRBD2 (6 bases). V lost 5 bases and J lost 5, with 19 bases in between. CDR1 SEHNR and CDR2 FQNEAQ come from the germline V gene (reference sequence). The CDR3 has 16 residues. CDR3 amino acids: CASSPVPGELNNEQFF. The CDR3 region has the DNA TGTGCCAGCAGCCCCGTACCGGGGGAGCTTAACAATGAGCAGTTCTTC.

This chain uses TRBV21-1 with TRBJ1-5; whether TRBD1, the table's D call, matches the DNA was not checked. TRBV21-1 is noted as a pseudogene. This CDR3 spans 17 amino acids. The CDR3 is CASSKAGTGVSNQPQHF. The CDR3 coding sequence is TGTGCCAGCAGCAAAGCGGGGACAGGGGTGAGCAATCAGCCCCAGCATTTT.

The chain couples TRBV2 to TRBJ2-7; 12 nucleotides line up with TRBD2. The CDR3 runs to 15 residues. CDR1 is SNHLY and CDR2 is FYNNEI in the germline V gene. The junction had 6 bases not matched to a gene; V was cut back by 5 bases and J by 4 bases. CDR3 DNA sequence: TGTGCCAGCAGTCTCAGACTAGCGGGAGCTTACGAGCAGTACTTC. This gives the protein CASSLRLAGAYEQYF. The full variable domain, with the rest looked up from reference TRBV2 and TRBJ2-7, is EPEVTQTPSHQVTQMGQEVILRCVPISNHLYFYWYRQILGQKVEFLVSFYNNEISEKSEIFDDQFSVERPDGSNFTLKIRSTKLEDSAMYFCASSLRLAGAYEQYFGPGTRLTVT.

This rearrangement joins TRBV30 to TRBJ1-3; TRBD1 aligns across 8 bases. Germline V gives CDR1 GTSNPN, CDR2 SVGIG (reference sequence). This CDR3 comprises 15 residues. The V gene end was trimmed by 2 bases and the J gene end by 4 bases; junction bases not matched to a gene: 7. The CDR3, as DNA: TGTGCCTGGAGTTTAACAGGGGGTCACGGAAACACCATATATTTT. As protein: CAWSLTGGHGNTIYF.

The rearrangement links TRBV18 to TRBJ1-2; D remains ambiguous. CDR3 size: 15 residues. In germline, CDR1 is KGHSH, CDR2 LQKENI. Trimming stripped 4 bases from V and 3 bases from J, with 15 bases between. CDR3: CASSRDPGVYYGYTF. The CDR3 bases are TGTGCCAGCTCACGAGACCCGGGAGTTTACTATGGCTACACCTTC.

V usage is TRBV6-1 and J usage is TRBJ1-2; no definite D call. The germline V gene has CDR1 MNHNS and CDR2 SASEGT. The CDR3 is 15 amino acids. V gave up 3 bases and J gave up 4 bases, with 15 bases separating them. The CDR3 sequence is CASSDSWMMSYGYTF. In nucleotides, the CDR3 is TGTGCCAGCAGTGATTCATGGATGATGAGCTATGGCTACACCTTC.

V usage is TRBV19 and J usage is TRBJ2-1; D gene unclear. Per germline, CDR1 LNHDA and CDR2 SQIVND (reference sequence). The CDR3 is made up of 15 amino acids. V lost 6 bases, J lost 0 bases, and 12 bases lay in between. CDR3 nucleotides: TGTGCCAGTAGCGTAGAGGCCTCCTCCTACAATGAGCAGTTCTTC. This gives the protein CASSVEASSYNEQFF.